The 20 T cell receptor beta chains reported below all come from one sample, sequenced in a study of blood T cells in healthy people across ages. PCR was performed a second time for about 7 to 11 cycles using a sample-barcoded 5' primer and a J-beta primer mix. Via MiXCR, TCRdb re-called the 5' RACE reads, giving one row per CDR3 protein. The sample lists 750,000 to 950,000 distinct CDR3 sequences, around half occurring once. Sequenced input: blood. The source is an elderly man in good health.

The chain carries TRBV5-1 and TRBJ2-7; D not certain. Germline values: CDR1 SGHRS, CDR2 YFSETQ. The V and J ends lost 4 bases and 6 bases respectively, with 17 bases between them. This CDR3 region has 14 residues. The CDR3 nucleotides read TGCGCCAGCAGCGTAACTGGTAAGGGCGGCGAGCAGTACTTC. This gives the protein CASSVTGKGGEQYF.

This sequence joins TRBV12-3 or TRBV12-4 and TRBJ2-1; D is possibly TRBD1 or TRBD2 (6 bases each). The CDR3 has 15 amino acids. Trimming cost V 6 bases and J 5 bases, with 17 bases left between them. The CDR3 coding sequence is TGTGCCAGCAGCACGGGGGCAGGGATCAACAATGAGCAGTTCTTC. It translates to CASSTGAGINNEQFF.

The chain couples TRBV5-1 to TRBJ2-5; TRBD2 matches at 8 bases. This CDR3 is 15 amino acids long. J lost 5 bases, V lost 0 bases, and 6 bases had no gene match. Germline CDR1 and CDR2: SGHRS and YFSETQ. The DNA for the CDR3 is TGCGCCAGCAGCTTGGTGGGACTAGATGGCGAGACCCAGTACTTC. This encodes CASSLVGLDGETQYF.

Comment on this clonotype: Germline is not matched at one junction end, which may reflect a read error. The V gene is TRBV27, the J gene TRBJ1-2, with 7 bases matching TRBD1. Germline CDR1 reads MNHEY; CDR2 reads SMNVEV (reference sequence). CDR3 length: 16 amino acids. CDR3 DNA: TGCGCCAGCAGTCCGGCCCCCGACAGGGCCTCGGGGGGCTACACCTTC. Translated, it gives CASSPAPDRASGGYTF.

The chain employs TRBV7-3 and TRBJ1-2; 8 nucleotides line up with TRBD1. In germline, CDR1 is SGHTA, CDR2 FQGTGA. The CDR3 is made up of 17 amino acids. J lost 0 bases, V lost 5 bases, and 11 bases had no gene match. CDR3 sequence: CASSPESRTGTNYGYTF. Here the CDR3 DNA reads TGTGCCAGCAGCCCGGAATCCCGGACAGGGACTAACTATGGCTACACCTTC.

The chain links TRBV20-1 to TRBJ2-3, with 9 bases fitting TRBD1. Germline CDR1 and CDR2: DFQATT and SNEGSKA (reference sequence). Trimming at V came to 3 bases and at J to 1 base, leaving 5 bases not matched to a gene. The CDR3 extends over 15 amino acids. In DNA, the CDR3 is TGCAGTGCTAGGGGGGACAGGGCCCGCACAGATACGCAGTATTTT. Amino acids: CSARGDRARTDTQYF.

In its sample, this clonotype was seen a few times. The DNA for the CDR3 is TGTGCCAGCAGTGAGCAGGGGAGGGAGACCCAGTACTTC. Translation: CASSEQGRETQYF. The chain employs TRBV25-1 and TRBJ2-5; the D gene could be TRBD1 or TRBD2 (6 bases each). CDR3 length: 13 amino acids. V was cut by 3 bases and J by 5 bases, with 10 bases left in between. Germline CDR1 MGHDK, CDR2 SYGVNS.

The chain uses TRBV7-2 and TRBJ2-7; 8 positions match TRBD2. The CDR3 runs 15 residues. V lost 1 base to trimming and J lost 6 bases; unmatched junction nucleotides: 8. Germline loops: CDR1 SGHTA, CDR2 FQGNSA. The CDR3 DNA reads as TGTGCCAGCAGCTTAGTCGGGGGGGCTTCCAGCGAGCAGTACTTC. It specifies CASSLVGGASSEQYF.

The chain carries TRBV6-5 and TRBJ2-5, with D possibly TRBD2 on 6 matching bases. Trimming stripped 2 bases from V and 1 base from J, with 8 bases between. Per the germline V gene, CDR1 is MNHEY and CDR2 is SVGAGI. The length of the CDR3 is 14 residues. The CDR3 DNA reads TGTGCCAGCAGTTACAGGGAGGCCCAAGAGACCCAGTACTTC. This codes for CASSYREAQETQYF.

This clonotype was seen a handful of times. The rearrangement uses TRBV7-3 and TRBJ2-3, with D possibly TRBD2 on 5 matching bases. Germline V gene sequence: CDR1 SGHTA, CDR2 FQGTGA. This CDR3 has 14 residues. Trimming cost V 7 bases and J 4 bases, with 15 bases left between them. The CDR3 DNA reads as TGTGCCAGCACGCCGGGGAGAAGGGCAGATACGCAGTATTTT. It is translated as CASTPGRRADTQYF.

This clonotype turned up a few times. The chain has TRBV14 and TRBJ2-7, with a tentative D call TRBD2 (6 bases). V dropped 0 bases and J dropped 5 bases, with 17 bases sitting between them. CDR3 length: 16 amino acids. From germline, CDR1 is SGHDN and CDR2 FVKESK. CDR3 amino acids: CASSQDFGGVLHEQYF. CDR3 nucleotide sequence: TGTGCCAGCAGCCAAGATTTTGGAGGGGTGCTACACGAGCAGTACTTC.

The genes are TRBV7-2 and TRBJ2-7, with D possibly being TRBD2 (6 bases). The germline CDR1 and CDR2 sequences are SGHTA and FQGNSA. The CDR3 is made up of 14 amino acids. V lost 5 bases, J lost 3 bases, and 14 bases lay in between. The CDR3 reads CASSATEGGYEQYF. CDR3 DNA: TGTGCCAGCAGCGCGACGGAGGGCGGCTACGAGCAGTACTTC.

This chain links TRBV12-3 or TRBV12-4 with TRBJ2-1; D possibly corresponds to TRBD1 (6 bases). This CDR3 has 13 amino acids. V was clipped by 6 bases and J by 13 bases, with 19 bases between them. The CDR3 nucleotides are TGTGCCAGCAGGCCAGGGGAGTGGGAGACCCAGTTCTTC. This sequence encodes CASRPGEWETQFF.

The chain has TRBV28 and TRBJ1-5; a weak D match, TRBD1 (6 bases). The length of the CDR3 is 17 residues. Trimming took 2 bases from V and 4 from J, leaving 18 bases between them. Germline V gene lookup returns CDR1 MDHEN and CDR2 SYDVKM. CDR3 loop: CASSLVPRGAGNQPQHF. CDR3 nucleotide sequence: TGTGCCAGCAGTTTAGTTCCAAGGGGGGCGGGTAATCAGCCCCAGCATTTT.

V gene TRBV18 combines with J gene TRBJ1-2, with D possibly TRBD1 on 6 matching bases. The length of the CDR3 is 16 residues. Germline CDR1 reads KGHSH; CDR2 reads LQKENI. The germline V and J ends were trimmed by 1 base and 2 bases, with 14 bases remaining between them. The CDR3 DNA reads as TGTGCCAGCTCACCACTCCAGGGGTCGAACAACTATGGCTACACCTTC. Its translation: CASSPLQGSNNYGYTF.

Points on this clonotype: A much larger clone lies a single base off, so this may be a read error. V and J are TRBV11-1 and TRBJ2-5; D perhaps matches TRBD2 (6 bases). The CDR3 totals 16 residues. Germline values: CDR1 SGHAT, CDR2 FQDESV (reference sequence). The V end was cut by 2 bases, the J end by 0 bases, with 13 bases between. The CDR3 protein is CASSLRRGEDQETQYF. CDR3 nucleotide sequence: TGTGCCAGCAGCTTAAGGAGGGGCGAGGACCAAGAGACCCAGTACTTC.

This clonotype has more than one count but fewer than ten. The CDR3 here is CASSLDAGPYEQYF. The CDR3 nucleotides are TGTGCCAGCAGCTTAGATGCGGGGCCTTACGAGCAGTACTTC. J is TRBJ2-7 and V is TRBV7-6; D may be TRBD2 (6 bases). The CDR3 is 14 residues long. Looked up from germline, CDR1 is SGHVS and CDR2 is FNYEAQ. Trimming took off 1 base at V and 4 bases at J, with 11 bases between the two ends.

V usage is TRBV29-1 and J usage is TRBJ2-1, with D perhaps matching TRBD2 (5 bases). In germline, CDR1 is SQVTM, CDR2 ANQGSEA. The CDR3 consists of 15 residues. The V and J ends lost 3 bases and 3 bases respectively, with 15 bases between them. The CDR3 coding sequence is TGCAGCGTTGAGAGGGCTACAGCAGGCTACAATGAGCAGTTCTTC. It is translated as CSVERATAGYNEQFF.

The chain joins TRBV20-1 to TRBJ2-3; the match to TRBD2 covers 9 bases. After removal of 5 bases from V and 14 bases from J, the junction contained 17 bases not matched to a gene. Germline CDR1 DFQATT, CDR2 SNEGSKA (reference sequence). This CDR3 is 14 amino acids long. The CDR3 region has the DNA TGCAGTGCTGGCACTAGCGGGTCAGGGGGATACGCGTATTTT. This translates into CSAGTSGSGGYAYF.

A few counts support this clonotype. The chain links TRBV29-1 to TRBJ2-1; 11 bases map to TRBD2. The J segment lost 7 bases and the V segment lost 7 bases, leaving 9 bases of the junction unmatched. There are 14 residues in the CDR3. Germline CDR1 and CDR2: SQVTM and ANQGSEA. CDR3 in amino acids: CSAAPGLAANEQFF. CDR3 bases: TGCAGCGCCGCCCCGGGACTAGCGGCAAATGAGCAGTTCTTC.